A selection of T cell receptor beta chains follows, all from one sample in a study of blood T cell repertoires in COVID-19. The table came from immunoSEQ multiplex PCR; TCRdb's copy has only in-frame clones and leaves some out. The sample lists 150,000 to 200,000 clones, 65% to 90% seen once, with 12% in the top ten. Sequencing used PBMCs or T cells enriched from blood (not recorded which). Every receptor here comes from a man in his forties or fifties who had recovered from COVID-19. CDR3s include the opening cysteine and the closing phenylalanine or tryptophan. D genes are given only for firm matches. The listing skips clone size in some rows; elsewhere it reads once, few, many or a size class.

d_gene	abundance	v_gene	j_gene	CDR3aa	CDR3nt
TRBD1	.	TRBV6-5	TRBJ1-5	CASSLTGGNQPQHF	TGTGCCAGCAGTCTCACAGGGGGGAATCAGCCCCAGCATTTT
TRBD1	.	TRBV6-1	TRBJ1-4	CAIQGAATNEKLFF	TGTGCCATCCAGGGGGCGGCAACTAATGAAAAACTGTTTTTT
.	.	TRBV2	TRBJ1-5	CASMAEWDQPQHF	TGTGCCAGCATGGCGGAATGGGATCAGCCCCAGCATTTT
.	.	TRBV27	TRBJ1-2	CASSFSVGRNYGYTF	TGTGCCAGCAGTTTTTCTGTAGGCAGGAACTATGGCTACACCTTC
.	.	TRBV7-2	TRBJ1-5	CASSLTFFNRPQHF	TGTGCCAGCAGCCTGACATTTTTCAATAGGCCCCAGCATTTT
.	few	TRBV24-1	TRBJ1-1	CATSDLGGYEAFF	TGTGCCACCAGTGATTTGGGCGGGTATGAAGCTTTCTTT
.	.	TRBV19	TRBJ2-3	CASSAGLSTQYF	TGTGCCAGTAGTGCCGGGTTGAGTACGCAGTATTTT
.	.	TRBV18	TRBJ2-5	CASSPEGETQYF	TGTGCCAGCTCACCCGAGGGAGAGACCCAGTACTTC
TRBD1	.	TRBV30	TRBJ1-2	CAWGRDRPYGYTF	TGTGCCTGGGGCAGGGACAGGCCCTATGGCTACACCTTC
TRBD1	.	TRBV6-5	TRBJ2-5	CASSKQGLETQYF	TGTGCCAGCAGTAAACAGGGGTTGGAGACCCAGTACTTC
TRBD1	once	TRBV2	TRBJ1-5	CASGKGAFQPQHF	TGTGCCAGCGGAAAGGGGGCGTTTCAGCCCCAGCATTTT
TRBD1	.	TRBV2	TRBJ1-4	CASSGGQNEKLFF	TGTGCCAGCAGTGGGGGACAGAATGAAAAACTGTTTTTT
TRBD1	.	TRBV5-4	TRBJ1-1	CASSLGTGGGTEAFF	TGTGCCAGCAGCTTAGGGACAGGGGGAGGAACTGAAGCTTTCTTT
.	.	TRBV18	TRBJ1-5	CASSPRPVSNQPQHF	TGTGCCAGCTCACCCAGGCCCGTTAGCAATCAGCCCCAGCATTTT
TRBD1	.	TRBV10-3	TRBJ1-2	CAISEGGTGDLYGYTF	TGTGCCATCAGTGAAGGTGGGACAGGAGATCTTTATGGCTACACCTTC
.	.	TRBV3-1/TRBV3-2	TRBJ2-4	CASSLREGKNIQYF	TGTGCCAGCAGCCTCAGGGAAGGCAAAAACATTCAGTACTTC
.	few	TRBV4-3	TRBJ2-1	CASSQDGEVDAGLNEQFF	TGCGCCAGCAGCCAAGATGGAGAGGTCGATGCTGGCCTAAATGAGCAGTTCTTC
TRBD2	few	TRBV7-9	TRBJ2-7	CASSPGLAPGYYEQYF	TGTGCCAGCAGCCCGGGACTAGCCCCGGGTTACTACGAGCAGTACTTC
.	.	TRBV6-5	TRBJ2-7	CASSYLGENYEQYF	TGTGCCAGCAGTTACCTCGGGGAAAACTACGAGCAGTACTTC
.	once	TRBV30	TRBJ1-1	CAWTSGGAEAFF	TGTGCCTGGACTTCGGGGGGCGCTGAAGCTTTCTTT
TRBD1	few	TRBV7-2	TRBJ2-5	CASSSRGQQTQYF	TGTGCCAGCAGCTCCAGGGGGCAGCAGACCCAGTACTTC
.	.	TRBV18	TRBJ1-1	CASSSGKNTEAFF	TGTGCCAGCTCATCCGGGAAGAACACTGAAGCTTTCTTT
TRBD2	.	TRBV11-3	TRBJ2-3	CASIAGGRPDTQYF	TGTGCCAGCATAGCGGGAGGGCGGCCAGATACGCAGTATTTT